Following are 11 T cell receptor beta chains from one sample sequenced in a study of T cells in Graves' hyperthyroidism and ophthalmopathy. RNA transcripts yielded amplified TCR beta CDR3 regions. The HTBI primer set was used in a first-round RT-PCR of the TCR CDR3. MiXCR, run by TCRdb on the multiplex PCR reads, gives a single entry per CDR3 protein. Of about 580,000 distinct CDR3 sequences listed, about 43% are singletons. Sequencing was done on a sample of peripheral blood or thyroid tissue (not recorded which). These receptors were obtained from a woman aged 18-30 years with Graves' hyperthyroidism.

The chain carries TRBV5-5 and TRBJ1-2; 7 bases agree with TRBD1. This CDR3 is built from 14 residues. Losses at the gene ends were 4 bases for V and 9 bases for J; bases not matched to a gene: 12. Germline CDR1 and CDR2: SGHKS and YYEKEE (reference sequence). In DNA, the CDR3 is TGTGCCAGCAGCCGCGACGGGGGGACAGAAAGCTACACCTTC. It is translated as CASSRDGGTESYTF. Filled out from reference TRBV5-5 and TRBJ1-2, the complete variable domain reads DAGVTQSPTHLIKTRGQQVTLRCSPISGHKSVSWYQQVLGQGPQFIFQYYEKEERGRGNFPDRFSARQFPNYSSELNVNALLLGDSALYLCASSRDGGTESYTFGSGTRLTVV.

This clonotype appeared many times. V usage is TRBV20-1 and J usage is TRBJ1-5, with D tentatively TRBD1 (6 bases). Between the trimmed V and J ends, which lost 6 bases and 0 bases, there was a span of 12 bases. Germline-derived CDR1 and CDR2 are DFQATT and SNEGSKA (reference sequence). This CDR3 has 14 amino acids. CDR3 nucleotides: TGCAGTGCGACGGACAGCAATAGCAATCAGCCCCAGCATTTT. This translates into CSATDSNSNQPQHF.

This clonotype occurred a few times. The J gene is TRBJ2-7, the V gene TRBV30; 9 bases agree with TRBD2. Germline-derived CDR1 and CDR2 are GTSNPN and SVGIG (reference sequence). This CDR3 is 14 amino acids long. Trimming at V came to 1 base and at J to 2 bases, leaving 3 bases not matched to a gene. CDR3 region: CAWSDGGRAYEQYF. In nucleotides, the CDR3 is TGTGCCTGGAGTGACGGCGGGAGGGCCTACGAGCAGTACTTC.

The chain joins TRBV24-1 to TRBJ2-5; D may be TRBD1 or TRBD2 (5 bases each). Trimming removed 1 base at V and 2 bases at J, with 16 bases between. The length of the CDR3 is 17 residues. Germline values: CDR1 KGHDR, CDR2 SFDVKD. The CDR3 bases are TGTGCCACCAGTGATTTTGGGGGAACAGCGGAGCAAGAGACCCAGTACTTC. Translating it yields CATSDFGGTAEQETQYF.

Concerning this clonotype itself: Germline and junction disagree at one end, which may indicate a read error. The chain is built from TRBV9 and TRBJ2-7, with D perhaps matching TRBD1 (6 bases). The DNA end lines up better with TRBJ2-1; the J call may be wrong. CDR1 and CDR2 (germline): SGDLS, YYNGEE. This CDR3 region has 15 residues. This CDR3 reads CASSATGRAYSEQFF. The CDR3, as DNA: TGTGCCAGCAGCGCTACAGGGCGGGCCTACAGTGAGCAGTTCTTC.

This clonotype has just one count. The chain couples TRBV5-1 to TRBJ2-5, with D hard to call. The V end lost 1 base, the J end lost 9 bases, and 13 bases lay between the germline ends. Germline lookup yields CDR1 SGHRS and CDR2 YFSETQ. There are 13 residues in the CDR3. The CDR3 sequence: CASSLWQSDPQYF. For the CDR3, the DNA is TGCGCCAGCAGCTTGTGGCAGTCCGATCCCCAGTACTTC.

This clonotype has a count of ten or more. The rearrangement joins TRBV6-5 to TRBJ1-1; D possibly corresponds to TRBD1 (6 bases). The CDR3 extends over 16 amino acids. Deletions cut 0 bases from V and 1 base from J, with 12 bases between. Germline V CDR1 and CDR2: MNHEY, SVGAGI. The CDR3 sequence is CASSYSPGQSNTEAFF. CDR3 bases: TGTGCCAGCAGTTACTCCCCCGGACAGTCGAACACTGAAGCTTTCTTT.

This clonotype was picked up many times. The chain has TRBV11-1 and TRBJ1-2, with D possibly matching TRBD1 (6 bases). V lost 5 bases and J 1 base, leaving 17 bases between the germline ends. Germline V gene data show CDR1 as SGHAT and CDR2 as FQDESV (reference sequence). The CDR3 is made up of 16 amino acids. The DNA for the CDR3 is TGTGCCAGCAGCCCAGTGGCGGGACAACTTAACTATGGCTACACCTTC. Amino acids: CASSPVAGQLNYGYTF.

V usage is TRBV12-3 or TRBV12-4 and J usage is TRBJ1-2; 11 bases are shared with TRBD1. J lost 2 bases, V lost 5 bases, and 10 bases had no gene match. The length of the CDR3 is 17 residues. This CDR3 is CASSRVDRGRVNYGYTF. Written as DNA, the CDR3 is TGTGCCAGCAGTAGGGTGGACAGGGGGCGCGTAAACTATGGCTACACCTTC.

This clonotype was found many times. The chain has TRBV6-5 and TRBJ1-5, with D uncertain. This CDR3 has 13 amino acids. Looked up from germline, CDR1 is MNHEY and CDR2 is SVGAGI. Trimming took 0 bases from V and 4 from J, leaving 4 bases between them. The DNA for the CDR3 is TGTGCCAGCAGTTACTCGCAGAATCAGCCCCAGCATTTT. Residues: CASSYSQNQPQHF.

This clonotype was observed at least ten times. The chain carries TRBV12-3 or TRBV12-4 and TRBJ2-5; 11 bases align to TRBD2. CDR3 size: 15 residues. With 5 bases clipped from V and 5 bases from J, the junction kept 7 bases outside the gene matches. In DNA form, the CDR3 reads TGTGCCAGCAGTCCCATTTTAGCGGGAGGGGAGACCCAGTACTTC. This codes for CASSPILAGGETQYF.